This T cell receptor beta chain is from a study of human T cells and chemical hapten exposure. Indicated time point: patch test 1, 2 weeks after DPC sensitization. Treatment specified: therapeutic diphenylcyclopropenone sensitization with weekly scalp DPC. TCRdb re-called the RACE reads with MiXCR, one entry per CDR3 protein. The profile shows around 100,000 distinct CDR3 sequences, roughly 11% of them singletons. Germline CDR1 SGHVS, CDR2 FNYEAQ. The CDR3 length is 14 residues. Trimming removed 5 bases from V and 3 bases from J; junction bases left unmatched: 3. The rearrangement joins TRBV7-6 to TRBJ2-3; 9 bases map to TRBD1. This TCR was sampled from a woman aged 40 to 50 with alopecia areata. Some clones in this sample may be carry-over from other donors' samples. The sequencing here drew on whole blood, taken in connection with sensitization to the hapten diphenylcyclopropenone (DPC). The CDR3 DNA sequence: TGTGCCAGCAGCGCGGACAGGGGAACAGATACGCAGTATTTT. Its translation is CASSADRGTDTQYF.